The 27 T cell receptor beta chains given below trace back to one sample, sequenced in a study of cytomegalovirus exposure and HLA in healthy donors. Vbeta (60) and Jbeta (13) primers were used in the PCR. Produced via immunoSEQ multiplex PCR; TCRdb's table is partial and in-frame only. The table shows 80,000 to 95,000 clones, with 70% to 90% occurring only once. The specimen was PBMCs. The receptors here all came from a woman between 18 and 29 years old in good health and CMV-seropositive.

The chain carries TRBV19 and TRBJ2-7; 10 nucleotides line up with TRBD1. This CDR3 has 15 amino acids. The ends lost 5 bases at V and 3 bases at J; junction bases unmatched: 7. CDR1 is LNHDA and CDR2 is SQIVND in the germline V gene (reference sequence). The CDR3: CASSVAGTGVYEQYF. In DNA, the CDR3 is TGTGCCAGTAGTGTGGCCGGGACAGGGGTCTACGAGCAGTACTTC.

The chain is built from TRBV9 and TRBJ2-6; possibly TRBD2 for D (5 bases). The germline gives CDR1 SGDLS, CDR2 YYNGEE. The length of the CDR3 is 15 residues. V was clipped by 3 bases and J by 4 bases, with 11 bases between them. DNA of the CDR3: TGTGCCAGCAGCGCCGCCGGCGGGGGGGCCAACGTCCTGACTTTC. As protein: CASSAAGGGANVLTF.

The CDR3 region is CASTLRLAANEQFF. The CDR3 nucleotides are TGTGCCAGCACCCTGAGACTAGCGGCAAATGAGCAGTTCTTC. V usage is TRBV6-6 and J usage is TRBJ2-1; 9 bases agree with TRBD2. Germline CDR1 is MNHNY and CDR2 is SVGAGI (reference sequence). There are 14 residues in the CDR3. V shed 7 bases, J shed 7 bases, and the junction held 8 bases outside the gene matches.

The chain uses TRBV5-1 and TRBJ2-7; 10 bases line up with TRBD2. There are 15 residues in the CDR3. V shed 1 base and J 6 bases; nucleotides not matched to a gene: 7. From germline, CDR1 is SGHRS and CDR2 YFSETQ. The chain's CDR3 is CASSLLASGSPEQYF. The CDR3 nucleotides are TGCGCCAGCAGCTTGTTGGCTAGCGGGAGTCCCGAGCAGTACTTC.

The V gene is TRBV7-9, the J gene TRBJ2-5; TRBD2 is a possible D gene (7 bases). The CDR3 covers 17 residues. The ends were cut back, 3 bases at V and 2 bases at J, with 19 bases in the middle. Germline values: CDR1 SEHNR, CDR2 FQNEAQ (reference sequence). CDR3 coding DNA: TGTGCCAGCAGCTTCACTAAGGGGGGGATGGCGCAAGAGACCCAGTACTTC. It yields the protein CASSFTKGGMAQETQYF.

The V gene is TRBV6-4, the J gene TRBJ1-1; 10 nucleotides agree with TRBD1. In germline, CDR1 is MRHNA, CDR2 SNTAGT. With 0 bases clipped from V and 6 bases from J, the junction kept 4 bases outside the gene matches. There are 15 residues in the CDR3. This chain's CDR3 is CASSDSDRGPAEAFF. The CDR3 nucleotides read TGTGCCAGCAGTGACTCCGACAGGGGGCCAGCTGAAGCTTTCTTT.

This rearrangement joins TRBV25-1 to TRBJ2-5, with 7 bases lining up with TRBD2. The V gene's germline CDR1 is MGHDK and CDR2 SYGVNS. This CDR3 is built from 15 residues. J gave up 4 bases and V 3 bases, and 8 bases lay outside the gene matches. The CDR3 protein is CASSEPPGGGETQYF. The CDR3 region has the DNA TGTGCCAGCAGTGAGCCCCCGGGGGGAGGAGAGACCCAGTACTTC.

J is TRBJ1-1 and V is TRBV5-1; D remains unclear. This CDR3 has 16 amino acids. CDR1 and CDR2 (germline): SGHRS, YFSETQ. Trimming removed 1 base from V and 0 bases from J, with 13 bases in between. Written as DNA, the CDR3 is TGCGCCAGCAGCTTGTCAATCAGTTCCCTGAACACTGAAGCTTTCTTT. This translates into CASSLSISSLNTEAFF.

The chain joins TRBV27 to TRBJ1-5, with no clear D. From germline, CDR1 is MNHEY and CDR2 SMNVEV (reference sequence). With 2 bases removed from V and 4 bases from J, the gap between germline ends came to 9 bases. The CDR3 is 14 amino acids. The CDR3 protein is CASSLVGANQPQHF. The DNA for the CDR3 is TGTGCCAGCAGTTTAGTGGGCGCTAATCAGCCCCAGCATTTT.

The chain is built from TRBV7-2 and TRBJ2-7, with TRBD1 identical over 7 bases. CDR3 size: 17 residues. V was clipped by 7 bases and J by 2 bases; unmatched bases: 17. The germline V gene encodes CDR1 SGHTA and CDR2 FQGNSA. The CDR3 DNA follows: TGTGCCAGCAACGCCCCCGGGACAGCAGCCTTAACCTACGAGCAGTACTTC. Protein sequence: CASNAPGTAALTYEQYF. The entire variable domain, with the rest obtained from reference TRBV7-2 and TRBJ2-7, is as follows: GAGVSQSPSNKVTEKGKDVELRCDPISGHTALYWYRQSLGQGLEFLIYFQGNSAPDKSGLPSDRFSAERTGGSVSTLTIQRTQQEDSAVYLCASNAPGTAALTYEQYFGPGTRLTVT.

The chain employs TRBV10-3 and TRBJ2-2; D not resolved. Germline loops: CDR1 ENHRY, CDR2 SYGVKD. V lost 6 bases and J lost 4, with 18 bases in between. This CDR3 is 16 amino acids long. CDR3 loop: CAIRSLVTSGTGELFF. The CDR3 DNA sequence: TGTGCCATCAGATCCTTAGTTACTTCGGGCACCGGGGAGCTGTTTTTT.

The chain recombines TRBV10-2 with TRBJ2-3; TRBD2 agrees at 9 bases. The J segment lost 1 base and the V segment lost 1 base, leaving 3 bases of the junction unmatched. The germline V gene encodes CDR1 WSHSY and CDR2 SAAADI. The CDR3 extends over 16 amino acids. The CDR3 spells CASSEWRTSGTDTQYF. Here the CDR3 DNA reads TGCGCCAGCAGTGAGTGGAGGACTAGCGGCACAGATACGCAGTATTTT.

A few counts support this clone. The CDR3 DNA follows: TGTGCCAGCAGCTCGTTGGGGGGACAGGGGGTTTTTCAGCCCCAGCATTTT. This sequence encodes CASSSLGGQGVFQPQHF. This chain links TRBV7-3 with TRBJ1-5; 11 bases align to TRBD1. The V gene's germline CDR1 is SGHTA and CDR2 FQGTGA. The CDR3 runs 17 residues. After removal of 4 bases from V and 6 bases from J, the junction contained 11 bases not matched to a gene.

This clone occurred a few times. The rearrangement joins TRBV7-9 to TRBJ2-7; weak D call: TRBD2 (5 bases). Per the germline V gene, CDR1 is SEHNR and CDR2 is FQNEAQ (reference sequence). Trimming pared 1 base from V and 3 bases from J, leaving 13 bases between. The CDR3 runs to 15 residues. The CDR3, as DNA: TGTGCCAGCAGCTTAGGGGTGGACCGGGACTACGAGCAGTACTTC. Translation: CASSLGVDRDYEQYF.

The chain employs TRBV7-8 and TRBJ2-4, with D possibly matching TRBD2 (6 bases). Germline V lookup: CDR1 SGHVS, CDR2 FQNEAQ. Trimming cost V 5 bases and J 7 bases, with 21 bases left between them. This CDR3 has 16 amino acids. The CDR3 DNA follows: TGTGCCAGCAGCCCGGCGGGACGGAGTCCCTTGAACATTCAGTACTTC. Residues: CASSPAGRSPLNIQYF.

The chain has TRBV27 and TRBJ2-1; tentative D call: TRBD2 (5 bases). Germline V lookup: CDR1 MNHEY, CDR2 SMNVEV (reference sequence). Trimming removed 3 bases from V and 4 bases from J, with 13 bases in between. The CDR3 has 15 residues. Here the CDR3 reads CASSFIGGLYNEQFF. The CDR3, as DNA: TGTGCCAGCAGTTTCATTGGCGGGTTATACAATGAGCAGTTCTTC.

The V call is TRBV29-1, the J call TRBJ2-2, with 10 bases that match TRBD1. Germline CDR1 SQVTM, CDR2 ANQGSEA. There are 15 residues in the CDR3. The J segment lost 3 bases and the V segment lost 6 bases, leaving 7 bases of the junction unmatched. In nucleotides, the CDR3 is TGCAGCGTGAAAATGGACAGGGGGGACACCGGGGAGCTGTTTTTT. Residues: CSVKMDRGDTGELFF.

Here the CDR3 DNA reads TGTGCCAGTAGTATAGCCCGTGCCGGGGAGCTGTTTTTT. Protein sequence: CASSIARAGELFF. V and J are TRBV19 and TRBJ2-2; no clear D gene. The CDR3 totals 13 residues. Per the germline V gene, CDR1 is LNHDA and CDR2 is SQIVND (reference sequence). V shed 1 base and J shed 6 bases, with 6 bases lying between them.

The chain couples TRBV25-1 to TRBJ2-4; D remains unclear. Looked up from germline, CDR1 is MGHDK and CDR2 is SYGVNS. V lost 2 bases and J lost 7, with 12 bases in between. This CDR3 contains 14 residues. Here the CDR3 DNA reads TGTGCCAGCAGTGAAGCTGATGTCCGGAACATTCAGTACTTC. This codes for CASSEADVRNIQYF.

This chain connects TRBV15 to TRBJ1-1; D ambiguous. Trimming cost V 0 bases and J 7 bases, with 12 bases left between them. Germline assignment: CDR1 LNHNV and CDR2 YYDKDF (reference sequence). This CDR3 comprises 14 residues. The CDR3 nucleotides are TGTGCCACCAGCAGAGAAGGAACAGCGGATGAAGCTTTCTTT. Amino acid sequence: CATSREGTADEAFF.

The genes are TRBV5-6 and TRBJ2-4; TRBD2 agrees at 13 bases. The V and J ends lost 4 bases and 0 bases, in that order; junction bases with no gene match: 7. The CDR3 runs to 18 residues. Per germline, CDR1 SGHDT and CDR2 YYEEEE. CDR3 in DNA: TGTGCCAGCAGCCCCGGACTAGCGGGGGATCTAGCCAAAAACATTCAGTACTTC. Encoded protein: CASSPGLAGDLAKNIQYF. The full variable domain, rest sourced from reference TRBV5-6 and TRBJ2-4, is DAGVTQSPTHLIKTRGQQVTLRCSPKSGHDTVSWYQQALGQGPQFIFQYYEEEERQRGNFPDRFSGHQFPNYSSELNVNALLLGDSALYLCASSPGLAGDLAKNIQYFGAGTRLSVL.

The CDR3 DNA follows: TGTGCCAGCAGAATCTCGGGGGCCAACGTCCTGACTTTC. It encodes CASRISGANVLTF. The gene calls are TRBV11-2 and TRBJ2-6; D gene uncertain. Trimming stripped 6 bases from V and 4 bases from J, with 7 bases between. The germline V gene encodes CDR1 SGHAT and CDR2 FQNNGV. This CDR3 spans 13 amino acids.

The chain joins TRBV6-1 to TRBJ2-2; 7 positions agree with TRBD2. The germline gives CDR1 MNHNS, CDR2 SASEGT. Trimming removed 5 bases from V and 6 bases from J; junction bases left unmatched: 9. This CDR3 has 15 amino acids. CDR3 nucleotide sequence: TGTGCCAGCAGTAGCGGGACGGTAATGGCCGGGGAGCTGTTTTTT. Residues: CASSSGTVMAGELFF.

The J gene is TRBJ1-5, the V gene TRBV23-1; D perhaps matches TRBD1 (5 bases). TRBV23-1 is placed among ORFs of uncertain function. CDR3 length: 18 amino acids. Trimming shortened V by 0 bases and J by 6 bases, and 21 bases separated the two germline ends. This chain's CDR3 is CASSQSEKRGTRGQPQHF. In DNA form, the CDR3 reads TGCGCCAGCAGTCAATCGGAGAAGCGGGGGACGAGAGGTCAGCCCCAGCATTTT.

The chain joins TRBV7-9 to TRBJ2-1; D not resolved. The germline V gene has CDR1 SEHNR and CDR2 FQNEAQ (reference sequence). CDR3 size: 12 residues. Trimming took 7 bases from V and 5 from J, leaving 9 bases between them. Here the CDR3 reads CASNRVHNEQFF. DNA for the CDR3: TGTGCCAGCAACAGAGTTCACAATGAGCAGTTCTTC.

The chain uses TRBV7-9 and TRBJ1-1; 10 positions agree with TRBD1. CDR1 is SEHNR, CDR2 FQNEAQ, per germline (reference sequence). There are 16 residues in the CDR3. Trimming removed 6 bases from V and 0 bases from J; junction bases left unmatched: 7. The CDR3 loop is CASRTGTGVMNTEAFF. In nucleotides, the CDR3 is TGTGCCAGCAGAACCGGGACAGGGGTAATGAACACTGAAGCTTTCTTT. Full variable domain (outside the CDR3, taken from reference TRBV7-9 and TRBJ1-1): DTGVSQNPRHKITKRGQNVTFRCDPISEHNRLYWYRQTLGQGPEFLTYFQNEAQLEKSRLLSDRFSAERPKGSFSTLEIQRTEQGDSAMYLCASRTGTGVMNTEAFFGQGTRLTVV.

This clone was picked up a small number of times. In nucleotides, the CDR3 is TGTGCCAGCAGTGAGACAGGCGGCCTCAAGCACACCTTC. It translates to CASSETGGLKHTF. The chain links TRBV6-1 to TRBJ1-2, with D perhaps TRBD1 (6 bases). CDR3 size: 13 residues. Looked up from germline, CDR1 is MNHNS and CDR2 is SASEGT. Between the trimmed V and J ends, which lost 3 bases and 12 bases, there was a span of 17 bases.